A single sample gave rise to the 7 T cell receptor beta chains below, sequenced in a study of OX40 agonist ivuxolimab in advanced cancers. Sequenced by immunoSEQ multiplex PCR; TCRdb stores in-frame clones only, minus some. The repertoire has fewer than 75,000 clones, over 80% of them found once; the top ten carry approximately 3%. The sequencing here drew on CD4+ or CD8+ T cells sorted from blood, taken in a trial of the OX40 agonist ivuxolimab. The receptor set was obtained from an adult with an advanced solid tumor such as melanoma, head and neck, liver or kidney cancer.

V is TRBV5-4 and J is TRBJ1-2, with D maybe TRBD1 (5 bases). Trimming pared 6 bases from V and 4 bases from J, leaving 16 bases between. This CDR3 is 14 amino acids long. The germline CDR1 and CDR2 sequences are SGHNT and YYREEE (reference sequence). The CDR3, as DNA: TGTGCCAGCAACAACAAGACAGTGTCCTATGGCTACACCTTC. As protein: CASNNKTVSYGYTF.

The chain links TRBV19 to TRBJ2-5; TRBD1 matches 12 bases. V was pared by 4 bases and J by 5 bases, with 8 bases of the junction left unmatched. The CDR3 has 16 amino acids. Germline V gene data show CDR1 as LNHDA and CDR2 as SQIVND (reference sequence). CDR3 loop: CASSTSGTGGPETQYF. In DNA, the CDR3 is TGTGCCAGTAGTACCTCCGGGACAGGGGGCCCCGAGACCCAGTACTTC.

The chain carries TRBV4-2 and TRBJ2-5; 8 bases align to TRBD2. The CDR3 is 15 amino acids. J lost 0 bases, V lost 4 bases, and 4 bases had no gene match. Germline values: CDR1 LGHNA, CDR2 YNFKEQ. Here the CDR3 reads CASSLAGTYQETQYF. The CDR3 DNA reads TGTGCCAGCAGCCTAGCGGGAACGTACCAAGAGACCCAGTACTTC.

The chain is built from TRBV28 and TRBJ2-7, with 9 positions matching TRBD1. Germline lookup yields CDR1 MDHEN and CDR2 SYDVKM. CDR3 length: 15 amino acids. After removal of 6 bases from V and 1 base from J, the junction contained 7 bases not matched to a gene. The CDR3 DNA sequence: TGTGCCAGCAGACCTAACAGGGGGCTATCCTACGAGCAGTACTTC. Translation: CASRPNRGLSYEQYF. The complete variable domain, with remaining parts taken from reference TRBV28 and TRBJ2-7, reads DVKVTQSSRYLVKRTGEKVFLECVQDMDHENMFWYRQDPGLGLRLIYFSYDVKMKEKGDIPEGYSVSREKKERFSLILESASTNQTSMYLCASRPNRGLSYEQYFGPGTRLTVT.

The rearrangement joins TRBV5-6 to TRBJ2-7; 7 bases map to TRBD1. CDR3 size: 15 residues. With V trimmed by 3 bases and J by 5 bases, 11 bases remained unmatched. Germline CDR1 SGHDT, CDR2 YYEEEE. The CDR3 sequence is CASSWIGTDLDEQYF. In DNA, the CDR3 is TGTGCCAGCAGCTGGATCGGGACAGACTTAGACGAGCAGTACTTC.

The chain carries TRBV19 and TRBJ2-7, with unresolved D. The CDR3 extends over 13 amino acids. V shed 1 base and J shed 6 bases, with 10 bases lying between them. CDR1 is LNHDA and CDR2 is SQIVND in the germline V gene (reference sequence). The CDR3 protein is CASSIALRGEQYF. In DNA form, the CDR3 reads TGTGCCAGTAGTATAGCACTCAGAGGCGAGCAGTACTTC.

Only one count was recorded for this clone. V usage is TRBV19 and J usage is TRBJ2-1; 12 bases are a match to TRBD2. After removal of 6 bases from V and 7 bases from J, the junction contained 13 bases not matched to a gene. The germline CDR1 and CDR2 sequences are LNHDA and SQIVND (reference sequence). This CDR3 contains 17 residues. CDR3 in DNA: TGTGCCAGTAGGGACAGGGGGGCGACTAGCGGGAGAAATGAGCAGTTCTTC. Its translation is CASRDRGATSGRNEQFF.